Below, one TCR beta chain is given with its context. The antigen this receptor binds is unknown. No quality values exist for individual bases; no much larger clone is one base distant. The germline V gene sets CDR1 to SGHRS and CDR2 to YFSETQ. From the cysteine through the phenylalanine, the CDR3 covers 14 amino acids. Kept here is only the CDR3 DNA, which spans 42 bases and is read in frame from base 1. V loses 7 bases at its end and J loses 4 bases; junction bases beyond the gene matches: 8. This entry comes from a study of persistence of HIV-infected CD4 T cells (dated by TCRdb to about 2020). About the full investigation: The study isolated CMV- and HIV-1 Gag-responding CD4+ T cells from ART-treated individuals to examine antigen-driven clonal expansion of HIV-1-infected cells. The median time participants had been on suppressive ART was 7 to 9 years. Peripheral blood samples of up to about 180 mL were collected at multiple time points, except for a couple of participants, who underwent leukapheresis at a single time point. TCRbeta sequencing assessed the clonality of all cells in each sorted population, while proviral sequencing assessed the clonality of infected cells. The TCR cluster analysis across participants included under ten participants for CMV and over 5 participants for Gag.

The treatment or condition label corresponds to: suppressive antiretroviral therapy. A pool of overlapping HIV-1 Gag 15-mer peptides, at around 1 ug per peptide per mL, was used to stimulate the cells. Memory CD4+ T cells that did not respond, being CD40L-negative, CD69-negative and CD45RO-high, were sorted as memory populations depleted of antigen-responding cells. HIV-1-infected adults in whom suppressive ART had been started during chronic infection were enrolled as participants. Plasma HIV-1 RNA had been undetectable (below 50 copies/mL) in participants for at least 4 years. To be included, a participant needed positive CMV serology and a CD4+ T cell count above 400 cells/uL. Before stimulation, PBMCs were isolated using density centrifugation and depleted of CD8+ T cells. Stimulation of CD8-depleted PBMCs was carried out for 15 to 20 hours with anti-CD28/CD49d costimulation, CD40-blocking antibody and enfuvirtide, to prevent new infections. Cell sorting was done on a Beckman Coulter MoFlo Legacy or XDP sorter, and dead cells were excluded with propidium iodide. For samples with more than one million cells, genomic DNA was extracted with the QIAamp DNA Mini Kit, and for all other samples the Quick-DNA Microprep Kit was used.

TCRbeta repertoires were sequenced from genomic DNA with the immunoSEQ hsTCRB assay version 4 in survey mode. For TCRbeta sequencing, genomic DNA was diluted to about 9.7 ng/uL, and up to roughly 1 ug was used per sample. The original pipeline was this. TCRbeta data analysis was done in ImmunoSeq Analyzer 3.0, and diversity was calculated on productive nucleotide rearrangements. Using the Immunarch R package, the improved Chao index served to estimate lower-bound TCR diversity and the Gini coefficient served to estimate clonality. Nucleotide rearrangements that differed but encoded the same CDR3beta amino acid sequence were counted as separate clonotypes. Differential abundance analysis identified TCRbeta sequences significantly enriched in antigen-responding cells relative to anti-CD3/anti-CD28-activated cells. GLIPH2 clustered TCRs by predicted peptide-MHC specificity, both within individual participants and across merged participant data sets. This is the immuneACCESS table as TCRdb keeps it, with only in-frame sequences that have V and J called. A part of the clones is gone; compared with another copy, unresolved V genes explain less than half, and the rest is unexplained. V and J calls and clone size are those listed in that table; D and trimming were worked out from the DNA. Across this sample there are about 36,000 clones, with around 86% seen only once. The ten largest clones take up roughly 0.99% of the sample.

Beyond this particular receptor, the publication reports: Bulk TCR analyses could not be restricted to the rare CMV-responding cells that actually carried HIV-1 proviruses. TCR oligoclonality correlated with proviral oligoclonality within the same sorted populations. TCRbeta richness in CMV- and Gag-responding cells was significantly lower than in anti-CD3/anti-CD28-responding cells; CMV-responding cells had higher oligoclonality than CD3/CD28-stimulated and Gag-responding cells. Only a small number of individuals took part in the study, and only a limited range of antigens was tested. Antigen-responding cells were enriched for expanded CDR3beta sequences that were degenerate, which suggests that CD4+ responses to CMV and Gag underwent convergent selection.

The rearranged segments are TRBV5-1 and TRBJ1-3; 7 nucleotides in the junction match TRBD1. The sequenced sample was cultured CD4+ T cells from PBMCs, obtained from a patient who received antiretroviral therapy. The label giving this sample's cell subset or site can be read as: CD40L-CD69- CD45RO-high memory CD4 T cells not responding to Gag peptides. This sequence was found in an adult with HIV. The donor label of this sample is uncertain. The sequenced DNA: TGCGCCAGCCGGGTATCGACAGGGGGAAACACCATATATTTT. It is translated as CASRVSTGGNTIYF.